The TCR beta chain under discussion was sequenced for a study of post-analysis software for immune sequencing data. Study overall: There were relapsing-remitting, secondary progressive and progressive-relapsing multiple sclerosis among the disease courses included.

Study-wide points: F measure showed strong co-clustering of same-batch samples. There was significantly lower normalized Chao1 diversity in multiple sclerosis patients than in controls. Comparison of patients with controls showed five TRBV segments more frequent in patients, TRBV5-6, TRBV5-1 and TRBV20-1 among them.

The library was made from cDNA and included unique molecular identifiers. TCRdb re-derived calls from the PCR reads in MiXCR, one entry per CDR3 protein. The repertoire has roughly 160,000 distinct CDR3 sequences, roughly 34% of them found once; the top ten carry approximately 30%. This clonotype was detected only a few times. Antigen: not known. This CDR3 region has 15 residues. Germline V lookup: CDR1 MNHEY, CDR2 SVGAGI. V gave up 0 bases and J gave up 6 bases, with 12 bases separating them. Source: blood, taken after autologous hematopoietic stem cell transplantation. The chain joins TRBV6-5 to TRBJ2-1; either TRBD1 or TRBD2 may fit D (5 bases each). This sequence was found in a girl aged 5 to 17 with multiple sclerosis. DNA for the CDR3: TGTGCCAGCAGTTACTCCCCTTCTGGGGGCAATGAGCAGTTCTTC. Translating it yields CASSYSPSGGNEQFF.